These 26 T cell receptor beta chains share one sample of origin, sequenced in a study of blood T cell repertoires in COVID-19. Sequencing used immunoSEQ multiplex PCR; TCRdb keeps in-frame clones, though not all of them. The table has fewer than 400,000 clones, roughly 90% seen once. Sequencing was carried out using PBMCs or T cells enriched from blood (not recorded which). Source of these receptors: a woman aged 30 to 39 who had recovered from COVID-19.

V is TRBV24-1 and J is TRBJ1-5, with D possibly being TRBD1 (6 bases). CDR1 and CDR2 (germline): KGHDR, SFDVKD. This CDR3 has 15 amino acids. V lost 4 bases to trimming and J lost 3 bases, with 12 bases between them. CDR3: CATSDAQGVNQPQHF. CDR3 sequence (DNA): TGTGCCACCAGTGACGCACAGGGAGTCAATCAGCCCCAGCATTTT.

V is TRBV4-1 and J is TRBJ2-3; 12 bases fit TRBD2. The V and J ends lost 6 bases and 4 bases, in that order; junction bases with no gene match: 8. The CDR3 is 16 amino acids. Germline V CDR1 and CDR2: MGHRA, YSYEKL. The CDR3 nucleotides are TGCGCCAGCAGACCTTTGGGACTAGCGGGTTCAGATACGCAGTATTTT. This codes for CASRPLGLAGSDTQYF.

J is TRBJ1-5 and V is TRBV15; 8 bases match TRBD1. V gave up 5 bases and J gave up 2 bases; unmatched junction bases: 14. Germline V gene sequence: CDR1 LNHNV, CDR2 YYDKDF (reference sequence). This CDR3 contains 18 residues. The CDR3 region is CATSHPPLTGDRNQPQHF. The CDR3, as DNA: TGTGCCACCAGCCACCCGCCCCTGACAGGGGATCGCAATCAGCCCCAGCATTTT. Supplemented by reference TRBV15 and TRBJ1-5, the full variable domain reads DAMVIQNPRYQVTQFGKPVTLSCSQTLNHNVMYWYQQKSSQAPKLLFHYYDKDFNNEADTPDNFQSRRPNTSFCFLDIRSPGLGDTAMYLCATSHPPLTGDRNQPQHFGDGTRLSIL.

The genes are TRBV5-4 and TRBJ2-7; 7 nucleotides match TRBD2. After removal of 4 bases from V and 0 bases from J, the junction contained 4 bases not matched to a gene. Germline V lookup: CDR1 SGHNT, CDR2 YYREEE (reference sequence). The CDR3 totals 14 residues. CDR3 region: CASSLGTNSYEQYF. The CDR3 nucleotides are TGTGCCAGCAGCCTTGGGACTAACTCCTACGAGCAGTACTTC.

A note on this clone: The same CDR3 also results from other DNA sequences found in this sample. The V gene is TRBV30, the J gene TRBJ1-2, with D possibly TRBD1 on 5 matching bases. The CDR3 sequence is 12 residues long. Trimming removed 5 bases from V and 1 base from J, with 8 bases in between. Germline V gives CDR1 GTSNPN, CDR2 SVGIG (reference sequence). The CDR3 DNA is TGTGCCTGGTCTAGGGGTAACTATGGCTACACCTTC. It codes for CAWSRGNYGYTF.

This chain links TRBV9 with TRBJ1-2, with TRBD1 matching over 8 bases. Germline loops: CDR1 SGDLS, CDR2 YYNGEE. The ends lost 0 bases at V and 8 bases at J; junction bases unmatched: 15. CDR3 length: 17 residues. Here the CDR3 DNA reads TGTGCCAGCAGCGTAGCCTCAGAGCTCAGGGGGCCTGGGGGCTACACCTTC. The encoded protein is CASSVASELRGPGGYTF.

This chain uses TRBV6-6 with TRBJ2-2, with 11 bases aligning to TRBD1. The trim removed 6 bases at V and 6 bases at J, leaving 6 bases unmatched. This CDR3 region has 15 residues. Germline lookup yields CDR1 MNHNY and CDR2 SVGAGI (reference sequence). CDR3 loop: CASSSGTGGAGELFF. CDR3 in DNA: TGTGCCAGCAGCTCCGGGACAGGGGGAGCCGGGGAGCTGTTTTTT.

The V and J genes are TRBV19 and TRBJ2-2; the D gene is possibly TRBD1 (5 bases). The CDR3 consists of 13 residues. Trimming took 5 bases from V and 8 from J, leaving 12 bases between them. In germline, CDR1 is LNHDA, CDR2 SQIVND (reference sequence). The CDR3 is CASSLRATGELFF. The DNA of the CDR3 is TGTGCCAGTAGTCTCAGGGCGACAGGGGAGCTGTTTTTT.

The V and J genes are TRBV5-1 and TRBJ2-1; TRBD2 aligns across 10 bases. Losses at the gene ends were 2 bases for V and 0 bases for J; bases not matched to a gene: 2. CDR1 and CDR2 from the germline V gene are SGHRS and YFSETQ. CDR3 length equals 16 residues. CDR3 amino acids: CASSLAGGPSYNEQFF. CDR3 in DNA: TGCGCCAGCAGCTTAGCGGGAGGGCCCTCCTACAATGAGCAGTTCTTC.

The CDR3 region is CSASDPGGVTEAFF. The DNA of the CDR3 is TGCAGTGCTAGTGACCCAGGGGGCGTCACTGAAGCTTTCTTT. This sequence joins TRBV20-1 and TRBJ1-1; 8 bases line up with TRBD1. This CDR3 comprises 14 residues. CDR1 and CDR2 (germline): DFQATT, SNEGSKA (reference sequence). V lost 3 bases to trimming and J lost 4 bases; unmatched junction nucleotides: 7.

V and J are TRBV11-2 and TRBJ2-6; D not resolved. V lost 1 base, J lost 0 bases, and 7 bases lay in between. The CDR3 runs 16 residues. Looked up from germline, CDR1 is SGHAT and CDR2 is FQNNGV. CDR3 residues: CASSLGVYSGANVLTF. CDR3 DNA: TGTGCCAGCAGCTTAGGCGTTTACTCTGGGGCCAACGTCCTGACTTTC.

The rearrangement uses TRBV7-3 and TRBJ2-7; a weak D match, TRBD2 (7 bases). Germline-derived CDR1 and CDR2 are SGHTA and FQGTGA. The CDR3 runs 19 residues. V was clipped by 2 bases and J by 2 bases, with 25 bases between them. In DNA form, the CDR3 reads TGTGCCAGCAGCTTATCCGTGATGAGACAGGTGGGGACTACCTACGAGCAGTACTTC. It specifies CASSLSVMRQVGTTYEQYF.

The genes are TRBV10-2 and TRBJ1-4; 7 nucleotides match TRBD1. Germline V lookup: CDR1 WSHSY, CDR2 SAAADI. V lost 10 bases, J lost 0 bases, and 11 bases stayed unmatched. This CDR3 comprises 16 residues. In DNA, the CDR3 is TGCGCCAACCGGGACAGAAGGTTTGCAACTAATGAAAAACTGTTTTTT. Protein sequence: CANRDRRFATNEKLFF.

The chain carries TRBV19 and TRBJ2-1, with 12 bases aligning to TRBD2. J gave up 8 bases and V 4 bases, and 6 bases lay outside the gene matches. From germline, CDR1 is LNHDA and CDR2 SQIVND (reference sequence). The CDR3 sequence is 15 residues long. This chain's CDR3 is CASSKTSGSRDEQFF. The CDR3, as DNA: TGTGCCAGTAGTAAGACTAGCGGGAGTAGAGATGAGCAGTTCTTC.

A few counts support this clone. The genes are TRBV5-1 and TRBJ2-7; maybe TRBD1 (6 bases). Germline lookup yields CDR1 SGHRS and CDR2 YFSETQ. Trimming stripped 3 bases from V and 0 bases from J, with 10 bases between. This CDR3 is built from 14 residues. The CDR3 is CASSWTDGSYEQYF. The CDR3 DNA reads TGCGCCAGCAGCTGGACAGACGGCTCCTACGAGCAGTACTTC.

The table lists this clone with a count of one. This rearrangement joins TRBV30 to TRBJ1-3; D is unclear. Germline V gene data show CDR1 as GTSNPN and CDR2 as SVGIG (reference sequence). The CDR3 contains 12 residues. V gave up 5 bases and J gave up 0 bases, with 5 bases separating them. The CDR3 loop is CAWAGSGNTIYF. DNA for the CDR3: TGTGCCTGGGCGGGCTCTGGAAACACCATATATTTT.

The chain has TRBV28 and TRBJ2-7; D is undetermined. Trimming pared 7 bases from V and 0 bases from J, leaving 10 bases between. This CDR3 comprises 13 residues. The germline V gene encodes CDR1 MDHEN and CDR2 SYDVKM. CDR3 region: CASNPESSYEQYF. In nucleotides, the CDR3 is TGTGCCAGCAACCCTGAGAGCTCCTACGAGCAGTACTTC.

The chain recombines TRBV7-8 with TRBJ1-2; the D gene is possibly TRBD1 (5 bases). The CDR3 runs to 14 residues. The V end lost 0 bases, the J end lost 7 bases, and 12 bases lay between the germline ends. Germline V lookup: CDR1 SGHVS, CDR2 FQNEAQ. CDR3 amino acids: CASSLAGRDFGYTF. The CDR3 DNA follows: TGTGCCAGCAGCTTAGCGGGCAGGGACTTTGGCTACACCTTC.

The chain carries TRBV29-1 and TRBJ2-3; D might be TRBD1 (5 bases). Germline CDR1 reads SQVTM; CDR2 reads ANQGSEA. The CDR3 sequence is 14 residues long. V was cut by 3 bases and J by 2 bases, with 12 bases left in between. CDR3 nucleotides: TGCAGCGTTGAGGAGCAGGGCTCCACAGATACGCAGTATTTT. This sequence encodes CSVEEQGSTDTQYF.

The rearrangement links TRBV24-1 to TRBJ1-1; 8 bases are shared with TRBD1. The germline gives CDR1 KGHDR, CDR2 SFDVKD. V was clipped by 8 bases and J by 4 bases; unmatched bases: 8. The CDR3 sequence is 14 residues long. CDR3 nucleotide sequence: TGTGCCACCACCCCGGACAGGGAGGCCACTGAAGCTTTCTTT. Its protein product is CATTPDREATEAFF.

This sequence joins TRBV9 and TRBJ2-7; D is ambiguous. In germline, CDR1 is SGDLS, CDR2 YYNGEE. V shed 4 bases and J shed 5 bases, with 13 bases lying between them. This CDR3 is built from 13 residues. As DNA, the CDR3 is TGTGCCAGCAGCATGGGCAGCCCAAACGAGCAGTACTTC. Amino acid sequence: CASSMGSPNEQYF.

A few counts support this clone. The gene calls are TRBV3-1 (or the pseudogene TRBV3-2) and TRBJ1-3, with a possible D match to TRBD1 (6 bases). CDR1 is LGHDT, CDR2 YNNKEL, per germline (reference sequence). This CDR3 spans 14 amino acids. The germline V and J ends were trimmed by 0 bases and 4 bases, with 7 bases remaining between them. Written as DNA, the CDR3 is TGTGCCAGCAGCCAAGACAGGGGAGGAAACACCATATATTTT. Amino acids: CASSQDRGGNTIYF.

This clone was seen more than once but under ten times. V is TRBV30 and J is TRBJ1-1, with D hard to call. The V gene lost 0 bases and the J gene lost 3 bases, with 8 bases spanning the gap. The CDR3 runs 13 residues. Germline lookup yields CDR1 GTSNPN and CDR2 SVGIG (reference sequence). DNA for the CDR3: TGTGCCTGGAGTGTCTCCGGGTACACTGAAGCTTTCTTT. It encodes CAWSVSGYTEAFF.

The chain uses TRBV9 and TRBJ2-3, with TRBD2 identical over 12 bases. The CDR3 has 16 residues. Unmatched junction bases numbered 5, after V lost 1 base and J lost 5 bases. Germline values: CDR1 SGDLS, CDR2 YYNGEE. CDR3 bases: TGTGCCAGCAGCGTAACGACTAGCGGGAGTAGAGATACGCAGTATTTT. This gives the protein CASSVTTSGSRDTQYF.

The V gene is TRBV27, the J gene TRBJ2-4; 10 nucleotides match TRBD1. Germline V gene data show CDR1 as MNHEY and CDR2 as SMNVEV (reference sequence). There are 15 residues in the CDR3. The V segment lost 0 bases and the J segment 7 bases; nucleotides outside the gene matches: 3. CDR3 residues: CASSLSGTGVNIQYF. In DNA, the CDR3 is TGTGCCAGCAGTTTATCCGGGACAGGGGTCAACATTCAGTACTTC.

The CDR3 nucleotides are TGTGCCTGGAGTGGGGAGGGGGATCAGCCCCAGCATTTT. It codes for CAWSGEGDQPQHF. The chain carries TRBV30 and TRBJ1-5; D is perhaps TRBD1 (6 bases). Between the trimmed V and J ends, which lost 1 base and 5 bases, there was a span of 9 bases. The germline V gene has CDR1 GTSNPN and CDR2 SVGIG (reference sequence). The CDR3 contains 13 residues.